These 18 T cell receptor beta chains originate from one sample sequenced in a study of control samples from healthy donors and cancer patients. Produced via immunoSEQ multiplex PCR; TCRdb's table is partial and in-frame only. The sample yields some 100,000 clones, around 83% seen once. The material sequenced was blood. These receptors all come from a woman in her fifties or sixties in good health.

V and J are TRBV4-2 and TRBJ2-7; D possibly matches TRBD1 or TRBD2 (5 bases each). Between the trimmed V and J ends, which lost 3 bases and 6 bases, there was a span of 18 bases. Germline CDR1 is LGHNA and CDR2 is YNFKEQ. This CDR3 has 15 amino acids. The CDR3 sequence: CASSQGPLASTEQYF. The CDR3 nucleotides are TGTGCCAGCAGCCAGGGGCCATTAGCGAGCACCGAGCAGTACTTC.

This chain connects TRBV7-9 to TRBJ1-3; 12 bases match TRBD1. V was clipped by 5 bases and J by 3 bases; unmatched bases: 8. Germline loops: CDR1 SEHNR, CDR2 FQNEAQ (reference sequence). CDR3 length equals 17 residues. The CDR3 protein is CASSARGQGAFGNTIYF. The DNA for the CDR3 is TGTGCCAGCAGCGCCAGGGGACAGGGGGCTTTTGGAAACACCATATATTTT. The full variable domain, completed using reference TRBV7-9 and TRBJ1-3, is DTGVSQNPRHKITKRGQNVTFRCDPISEHNRLYWYRQTLGQGPEFLTYFQNEAQLEKSRLLSDRFSAERPKGSFSTLEIQRTEQGDSAMYLCASSARGQGAFGNTIYFGEGSWLTVV.

With regard to this clone: Different DNA sequences within this sample yield the same CDR3. This chain uses TRBV9 with TRBJ1-3; no clear D gene. CDR1 is SGDLS and CDR2 is YYNGEE in the germline V gene. There are 16 residues in the CDR3. V was cut by 0 bases and J by 0 bases, with 10 bases left in between. The CDR3 DNA follows: TGTGCCAGCAGCGTAGATGGCAGACCCTCTGGAAACACCATATATTTT. Translated: CASSVDGRPSGNTIYF.

The rearrangement uses TRBV4-3 and TRBJ1-1; possible D gene TRBD1, 5 bases. Trimming removed 0 bases at V and 3 bases at J, with 14 bases between. CDR3 size: 16 residues. CDR1 LGHNA and CDR2 YSLEER come from the germline V gene. DNA for the CDR3: TGCGCCAGCAGCCAAGATCGTAGGGGCTTCGACACTGAAGCTTTCTTT. Protein sequence: CASSQDRRGFDTEAFF.

This chain connects TRBV14 to TRBJ2-7, with 9 bases lining up with TRBD1. The length of the CDR3 is 16 residues. Germline CDR1 reads SGHDN; CDR2 reads FVKESK. V shed 1 base and J 6 bases; nucleotides not matched to a gene: 10. CDR3 coding DNA: TGTGCCAGCAGCCAAGCGGGGGGACAGGGACATTTCGAGCAGTACTTC. Translating it yields CASSQAGGQGHFEQYF.

V usage is TRBV27 and J usage is TRBJ2-1; the match to TRBD1 covers 8 bases. Trimming took 6 bases from V and 8 from J; bases not matched to a gene: 21. Per the germline V gene, CDR1 is MNHEY and CDR2 is SMNVEV (reference sequence). This CDR3 region has 18 residues. As DNA, the CDR3 is TGTGCCAGCAGACGACAAGTAGGACAGGGACAGCTGGCATATGAGCAGTTCTTC. The encoded protein is CASRRQVGQGQLAYEQFF.

The V gene is TRBV6-2 or TRBV6-3, the J gene TRBJ1-5, with TRBD1 identical over 8 bases. Germline CDR1 MNHEY, CDR2 SVGEGT. The V gene end was trimmed by 7 bases and the J gene end by 7 bases; junction bases not matched to a gene: 9. The CDR3 extends over 14 amino acids. CDR3 protein: CASTPGQGGQPQHF. CDR3 in DNA: TGTGCCAGCACCCCCGGACAGGGTGGACAGCCCCAGCATTTT.

The chain combines TRBV19 with TRBJ2-3; perhaps TRBD1 as D (6 bases). The CDR3 loop spans 15 amino acids. Germline V gene sequence: CDR1 LNHDA, CDR2 SQIVND (reference sequence). Trimming removed 5 bases from V and 0 bases from J, with 12 bases in between. The CDR3 loop reads CASSLTGISTDTQYF. The CDR3 DNA follows: TGTGCCAGTAGTCTCACAGGGATTAGCACAGATACGCAGTATTTT.

The chain links TRBV6-5 to TRBJ1-1; the D is unclear. The CDR3 is 14 amino acids. V gave up 7 bases and J gave up 1 base, with 13 bases separating them. The V gene's germline CDR1 is MNHEY and CDR2 SVGAGI. The CDR3, as DNA: TGTGCCAGCACGGCAAACATAAAGAACACTGAAGCTTTCTTT. This codes for CASTANIKNTEAFF.

V gene TRBV2 combines with J gene TRBJ1-4, with 8 positions matching TRBD1. Germline V gene sequence: CDR1 SNHLY, CDR2 FYNNEI. The J segment lost 0 bases and the V segment lost 7 bases, leaving 7 bases of the junction unmatched. CDR3 length equals 16 residues. The CDR3 loop is CASKKDRAATNEKLFF. CDR3 nucleotides: TGTGCCAGCAAGAAGGACAGGGCAGCAACTAATGAAAAACTGTTTTTT.

Remarks on this clone: The same CDR3 arises from other DNA sequences in this sample as well. This chain joins TRBV6-2 or TRBV6-3 and TRBJ1-1, with 7 bases lining up with TRBD1. V lost 6 bases to trimming and J lost 2 bases; unmatched junction nucleotides: 3. This CDR3 is 13 amino acids long. Germline V gives CDR1 MNHEY, CDR2 SVGEGT. CDR3 sequence (DNA): TGTGCCAGCAGCAGGACAGGCAACACTGAAGCTTTCTTT. Protein sequence: CASSRTGNTEAFF.

The rearrangement joins TRBV19 to TRBJ1-5, with D possibly being TRBD1 (5 bases). Trimming cost V 2 bases and J 5 bases, with 13 bases left between them. Germline assignment: CDR1 LNHDA and CDR2 SQIVND (reference sequence). The CDR3 is made up of 15 amino acids. Here the CDR3 DNA reads TGTGCCAGTAGTATAAGGGGAGGAGGGGATCAGCCCCAGCATTTT. Translating it yields CASSIRGGGDQPQHF.

The chain carries TRBV7-3 and TRBJ2-3, with D possibly TRBD2 on 7 matching bases. Per germline, CDR1 SGHTA and CDR2 FQGTGA. The CDR3 spans 13 residues. With 4 bases removed from V and 5 bases from J, the gap between germline ends came to 10 bases. The CDR3 DNA reads as TGTGCCAGCAGCTGGGGAGGGGGAGATACGCAGTATTTT. Its translation is CASSWGGGDTQYF.

V usage is TRBV7-9 and J usage is TRBJ1-3; 8 bases fit TRBD1. The CDR3 spans 15 residues. The germline V gene encodes CDR1 SEHNR and CDR2 FQNEAQ (reference sequence). The ends lost 5 bases at V and 9 bases at J; junction bases unmatched: 12. This CDR3 reads CASSHPGTGAVTIYF. In DNA form, the CDR3 reads TGTGCCAGCAGCCATCCCGGGACAGGTGCTGTCACCATATATTTT. Drawing the rest from reference TRBV7-9 and TRBJ1-3, the complete variable domain is DTGVSQNPRHKITKRGQNVTFRCDPISEHNRLYWYRQTLGQGPEFLTYFQNEAQLEKSRLLSDRFSAERPKGSFSTLEIQRTEQGDSAMYLCASSHPGTGAVTIYFGEGSWLTVV.

The chain uses TRBV7-2 and TRBJ1-5, with D uncertain. The CDR3 has 15 residues. V was cut by 4 bases and J by 3 bases, with 13 bases left in between. Germline loops: CDR1 SGHTA, CDR2 FQGNSA. The CDR3 here is CASSYSPGNNQPQHF. CDR3 DNA: TGTGCCAGCAGCTATAGCCCGGGGAACAATCAGCCCCAGCATTTT.

This CDR3 is CASSLEGGIGYTF. The CDR3 nucleotides are TGTGCCAGCAGCTTGGAGGGCGGCATAGGCTACACCTTC. V is TRBV5-6 and J is TRBJ1-2; D is undetermined. The germline CDR1 and CDR2 sequences are SGHDT and YYEEEE. Between the trimmed V and J ends, which lost 0 bases and 8 bases, there was a span of 11 bases. The CDR3 spans 13 residues.

Turning to this clone: The same CDR3 arises from other DNA sequences in this sample as well. J is TRBJ1-1 and V is TRBV7-9; the D is unclear. CDR1 and CDR2 from the germline V gene are SEHNR and FQNEAQ (reference sequence). The CDR3 totals 14 residues. The V gene lost 1 base and the J gene lost 2 bases, with 8 bases spanning the gap. The DNA of the CDR3 is TGTGCCAGCAGCTTAGGGACCCTAAACACTGAAGCTTTCTTT. Amino acids: CASSLGTLNTEAFF.

This chain links TRBV11-2 with TRBJ2-5, with D possibly being TRBD2 (5 bases). V lost 5 bases to trimming and J lost 3 bases, with 10 bases between them. This CDR3 contains 13 residues. Germline-derived CDR1 and CDR2 are SGHAT and FQNNGV. CDR3 protein: CASSPLREETQYF. The CDR3 DNA reads TGTGCCAGCAGCCCGTTGAGGGAAGAGACCCAGTACTTC.